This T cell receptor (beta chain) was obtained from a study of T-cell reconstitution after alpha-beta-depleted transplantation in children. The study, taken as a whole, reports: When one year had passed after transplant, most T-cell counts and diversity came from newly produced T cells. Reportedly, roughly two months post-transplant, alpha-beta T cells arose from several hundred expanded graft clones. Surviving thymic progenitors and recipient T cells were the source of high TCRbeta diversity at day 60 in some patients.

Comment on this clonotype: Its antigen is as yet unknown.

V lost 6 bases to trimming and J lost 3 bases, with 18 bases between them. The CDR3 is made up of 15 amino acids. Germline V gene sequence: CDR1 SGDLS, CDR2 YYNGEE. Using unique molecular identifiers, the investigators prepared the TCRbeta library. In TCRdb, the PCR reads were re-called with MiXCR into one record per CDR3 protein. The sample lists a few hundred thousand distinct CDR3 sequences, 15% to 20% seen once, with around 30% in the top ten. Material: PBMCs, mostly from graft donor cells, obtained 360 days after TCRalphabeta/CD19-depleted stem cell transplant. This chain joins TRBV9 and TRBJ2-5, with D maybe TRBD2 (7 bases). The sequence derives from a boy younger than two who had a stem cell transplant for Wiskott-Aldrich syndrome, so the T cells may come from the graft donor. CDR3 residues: CASTSGGLAEETQYF. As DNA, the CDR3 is TGTGCCAGCACGTCCGGGGGGCTAGCGGAAGAGACCCAGTACTTC.